Each of the 21 T cell receptor beta chains below was sequenced from the same sample in a study of cytomegalovirus exposure and HLA in healthy donors. A multiplex PCR was run with 60 Vbeta primers and 13 Jbeta primers. Clones were sequenced by immunoSEQ multiplex PCR, and TCRdb holds only the in-frame ones, with some missing. The sample consists of more than 110,000 clones, around 80% of them appearing once. Sample: PBMCs. Receptors were obtained from a middle-aged man in good health and CMV-seropositive.

V usage is TRBV9 and J usage is TRBJ2-7; D is unclear. Trimming took 0 bases from V and 1 from J, leaving 8 bases between them. The CDR3 runs to 14 residues. CDR1 is SGDLS, CDR2 YYNGEE, per germline. CDR3 sequence: CASSVEPGSYEQYF. In DNA, the CDR3 is TGTGCCAGCAGCGTAGAGCCAGGTTCCTACGAGCAGTACTTC.

This clone was seen only once. This rearrangement joins TRBV9 to TRBJ2-5; 9 bases match TRBD1. CDR3 length equals 15 residues. J was trimmed by 5 bases and V by 2 bases; bases with no gene match: 7. Germline CDR1 SGDLS, CDR2 YYNGEE. The DNA of the CDR3 is TGTGCCAGCAGCGTTGGACAGGGGAGTTTCGAGACCCAGTACTTC. It translates to CASSVGQGSFETQYF.

The rearrangement uses TRBV7-9 and TRBJ1-2; 7 nucleotides line up with TRBD1. The V gene end was trimmed by 5 bases and the J gene end by 6 bases; junction bases not matched to a gene: 12. The CDR3 runs 15 residues. Germline V gives CDR1 SEHNR, CDR2 FQNEAQ (reference sequence). CDR3 in DNA: TGTGCCAGCAGCCCAGGGGGTGGGGGAGAAAATGGCTACACCTTC. This translates into CASSPGGGGENGYTF.

The chain links TRBV4-3 to TRBJ2-3, with 8 bases lining up with TRBD1. V trimming: 1 base; J trimming: 3 bases; junction bases outside the gene matches: 6. The germline gives CDR1 LGHNA, CDR2 YSLEER. There are 16 residues in the CDR3. CDR3 sequence (DNA): TGCGCCAGCAGCCAAGTTAAGCAGGGGGCTACAGATACGCAGTATTTT. This codes for CASSQVKQGATDTQYF.

This clone was seen just once. This chain joins TRBV9 and TRBJ1-2, with D possibly TRBD1 on 5 matching bases. The CDR3 totals 11 residues. Trimming removed 4 bases from V and 8 bases from J, with 9 bases in between. In germline, CDR1 is SGDLS, CDR2 YYNGEE. CDR3 protein: CASSSGLGYTF. The CDR3 coding sequence is TGTGCCAGCAGCTCGGGACTCGGCTACACCTTC.

This sequence joins TRBV30 and TRBJ1-4; D not certain. Germline V CDR1 and CDR2: GTSNPN, SVGIG (reference sequence). V lost 5 bases to trimming and J lost 0 bases, with 16 bases between them. CDR3 size: 16 residues. This chain's CDR3 is CAWASGLFTTNEKLFF. The DNA for the CDR3 is TGTGCCTGGGCAAGCGGCCTATTCACAACTAATGAAAAACTGTTTTTT.

Details on this clone: The junction shows a germline mismatch at one end, possibly a read error. CDR3 DNA: TGTGCCAGCAGTCTAGGATATGAAGCGGGCAGGACATTC. This encodes CASSLGYEAGRTF. The chain employs TRBV28 and TRBJ1-2; possible D gene TRBD1, 5 bases. Germline CDR1 reads MDHEN; CDR2 reads SYDVKM. This CDR3 is built from 13 residues.

This rearrangement joins TRBV5-4 to TRBJ1-3, with 9 positions matching TRBD1. Germline CDR1 and CDR2: SGHNT and YYREEE (reference sequence). The CDR3 totals 16 residues. The V gene end was trimmed by 4 bases and the J gene end by 7 bases; junction bases not matched to a gene: 12. The CDR3 sequence: CASSPTRGTGRNTIYF. CDR3 sequence (DNA): TGTGCCAGCAGCCCCACCAGAGGGACAGGGAGGAACACCATATATTTT.

The V and J genes are TRBV6-1 and TRBJ2-2, with D possibly matching TRBD2 (5 bases). The CDR3 is made up of 14 amino acids. V lost 7 bases, J lost 4 bases, and 13 bases lay in between. In germline, CDR1 is MNHNS, CDR2 SASEGT. The CDR3 nucleotides are TGTGCCAGCACCCCCTCCGGGATCACCGGGGAGCTGTTTTTT. Translating gives CASTPSGITGELFF.

This clone showed up just a few times. The genes are TRBV2 and TRBJ2-1, with D maybe TRBD1 (8 bases). The CDR3 consists of 12 residues. V was clipped by 6 bases and J by 12 bases, with 15 bases between them. The germline V gene encodes CDR1 SNHLY and CDR2 FYNNEI. The CDR3 region is CASRKTGGVQFF. CDR3 sequence (DNA): TGTGCCAGCAGAAAAACAGGGGGGGTGCAGTTCTTC.

The V gene is TRBV19, the J gene TRBJ1-1, with 7 bases aligning to TRBD1. Germline lookup yields CDR1 LNHDA and CDR2 SQIVND (reference sequence). V gave up 2 bases and J gave up 1 base; unmatched junction bases: 1. The CDR3 loop spans 14 amino acids. Here the CDR3 DNA reads TGTGCCAGTAGTATACAGGGGGGGAACACTGAAGCTTTCTTT. As protein: CASSIQGGNTEAFF.

The genes are TRBV28 and TRBJ1-2; D gene unclear. Germline V CDR1 and CDR2: MDHEN, SYDVKM. The CDR3 runs to 14 residues. Trimming removed 7 bases from V and 4 bases from J, with 16 bases in between. The CDR3 reads CASTVGGDLYGYTF. The CDR3 DNA sequence: TGTGCCAGCACGGTTGGCGGTGACCTCTATGGCTACACCTTC.

CDR3 sequence reads: CASSQASGVYNEQFF. For the CDR3, the DNA is TGCGCCAGCAGCCAAGCCAGCGGGGTTTACAATGAGCAGTTCTTC. This sequence joins TRBV4-1 and TRBJ2-1; 7 nucleotides line up with TRBD2. The V gene end was trimmed by 1 base and the J gene end by 4 bases; junction bases not matched to a gene: 4. The germline V gene has CDR1 MGHRA and CDR2 YSYEKL. The CDR3 loop spans 15 amino acids.

The chain couples TRBV2 to TRBJ1-1; 10 bases align to TRBD1. Germline loops: CDR1 SNHLY, CDR2 FYNNEI. The CDR3 runs to 15 residues. Trimming took 5 bases from V and 5 from J; bases not matched to a gene: 8. CDR3 nucleotide sequence: TGTGCCAGCAGTACACGGGACAGGGGATGGACTGAAGCTTTCTTT. As protein: CASSTRDRGWTEAFF.

With respect to this clone: This same CDR3 is encoded by further DNA sequences in the sample. The chain is built from TRBV29-1 and TRBJ2-5; 8 positions match TRBD1. This CDR3 comprises 15 residues. V dropped 2 bases and J dropped 2; count of bases not matched to a gene: 7. Germline CDR1 SQVTM, CDR2 ANQGSEA. For the CDR3, the DNA is TGCAGCGTTGAACCTGACAGGGGTCGGCAAGAGACCCAGTACTTC. This sequence encodes CSVEPDRGRQETQYF.

The V gene is TRBV11-2, the J gene TRBJ2-7; no firm D call. The CDR3 is 15 amino acids. The V gene lost 2 bases and the J gene lost 0 bases, with 11 bases spanning the gap. Germline V gene sequence: CDR1 SGHAT, CDR2 FQNNGV. The CDR3 DNA reads TGTGCCAGCAGCTTATCGCCAGGAATCTCCTACGAGCAGTACTTC. Encoded protein: CASSLSPGISYEQYF. Full variable domain (remainder filled in from reference TRBV11-2 and TRBJ2-7): EAGVAQSPRYKIIEKRQSVAFWCNPISGHATLYWYQQILGQGPKLLIQFQNNGVVDDSQLPKDRFSAERLKGVDSTLKIQPAKLEDSAVYLCASSLSPGISYEQYFGPGTRLTVT.

The V gene is TRBV6-5, the J gene TRBJ2-7; perhaps TRBD1 as D (6 bases). V lost 7 bases, J lost 2 bases, and 9 bases lay in between. CDR1 and CDR2 (germline): MNHEY, SVGAGI. The CDR3 is made up of 12 amino acids. CDR3 region: CASIGGPYEQYF. The CDR3 coding sequence is TGTGCCAGCATAGGGGGTCCCTACGAGCAGTACTTC.

The chain is built from TRBV5-1 and TRBJ2-7; D might be TRBD2 (7 bases). Germline V gene sequence: CDR1 SGHRS, CDR2 YFSETQ. V was shortened by 4 bases and J by 0 bases, with 14 bases between the two germline ends. The CDR3 totals 15 residues. This CDR3 reads CASSPTGGLSYEQYF. The CDR3 bases are TGCGCCAGCAGCCCGACGGGGGGCCTCTCCTACGAGCAGTACTTC.

The gene calls are TRBV7-2 and TRBJ1-1; no definite D call. V was pared by 0 bases and J by 3 bases, with 8 bases between. The CDR3 has 14 residues. The germline gives CDR1 SGHTA, CDR2 FQGNSA. CDR3 protein: CASSLAHRDTEAFF. The CDR3 DNA follows: TGTGCCAGCAGCTTAGCCCACAGAGACACTGAAGCTTTCTTT.

The chain has TRBV7-8 and TRBJ1-6, with D tentatively TRBD1 (6 bases). The CDR3 length is 17 residues. V was shortened by 4 bases and J by 9 bases, with 22 bases between the two germline ends. The V gene's germline CDR1 is SGHVS and CDR2 FQNEAQ. The CDR3 is CASSWTAVGINVSPLHF. CDR3 nucleotides: TGTGCCAGCAGCTGGACAGCGGTCGGTATCAACGTTTCACCCCTCCACTTT. The full variable domain, completed using reference TRBV7-8 and TRBJ1-6, is GAGVSQSPRYKVAKRGQDVALRCDPISGHVSLFWYQQALGQGPEFLTYFQNEAQLDKSGLPSDRFFAERPEGSVSTLKIQRTQQEDSAVYLCASSWTAVGINVSPLHFGNGTRLTVT.

This clone has a handful of counts. The chain links TRBV4-1 to TRBJ2-5, with 8 bases aligning to TRBD1. From germline, CDR1 is MGHRA and CDR2 YSYEKL. This CDR3 contains 14 residues. With V trimmed by 4 bases and J by 4 bases, 5 bases remained unmatched. The CDR3 loop is CASSPTTGAETQYF. The CDR3 nucleotides are TGCGCCAGCAGCCCGACGACAGGGGCAGAGACCCAGTACTTC.